This T cell receptor beta chain was obtained from a study of blood T cell repertoires in COVID-19. The CDR3 spans 14 residues. The V end was cut by 1 base, the J end by 6 bases, with 10 bases between. Germline CDR1 reads SGHAT; CDR2 reads FQNNGV. In the authors' workflow: Amplification with reference gene primers provided the estimates of nucleated cell counts. Profiled with immunoSEQ multiplex PCR; TCRdb holds only in-frame clones, not every one. The V and J calls and the clone size are those of that table, but D and trimming were determined from the DNA. The repertoire holds some 20,000 clones, with about 88% as singletons.

Sequencing input: peripheral blood. The origin of this receptor is a human donor in a cohort sampled during active COVID-19. This chain uses TRBV11-2 with TRBJ2-1; the D is unclear. The CDR3 is CASSLAVAANEQFF. CDR3 nucleotides: TGTGCCAGCAGCTTAGCGGTAGCAGCCAATGAGCAGTTCTTC.